Described below is a single T cell receptor (beta chain) sequence and its context. Its specific antigen is unknown. No base quality values were provided; no much bigger clone lies one nucleotide off. This sample was taken from a study of blood T cell repertoires in COVID-19 (dated by TCRdb to 2018 to 2021). Regarding the research as a whole: Samples covering the acute and convalescent phases of COVID-19 were provided by collaborators in the United States, Italy and Spain. The material from the prospective study consisted of cDNA or gDNA derived from T cells, B-cell-depleted T cells, or PBMCs. Subjects who had been exposed to COVID-19, were actively infected with it, or had recovered from it provided the deeply sampled blood TCRbeta repertoires that made up the dataset. The repertoires were made available in a free public database intended to serve as a resource for research on the immune response to SARS-CoV-2. Samples were obtained from the ongoing ImmuneRACE study (first 160 participants) and from over 1,000 subjects provided by 6 global collaborators. The sample metadata nearly always contained a de-identified subject ID, COVID-19 status, age in years and sex. Where available, HLA class I and class II types were obtained from metadata supplied by the sample provider rather than from assay-based typing. The study at large found these results: How much clinical and demographic metadata was included differed by source and by participant, and the metadata was provided uncurated.

The collaborating institutions used their own protocols to collect whole blood in K2EDTA tubes. Collaborator samples were shipped for TCRbeta analysis as frozen whole blood, isolated PBMCs, or DNA extracted from either sample type. The CDR3 spans 12 residues, from the cysteine through the phenylalanine. The retained sequence is limited to the CDR3, 36 bases, with the frame set at the first base. The germline ends are 12 bases apart after V is trimmed by 6 bases and J by 10 bases. TCRbeta CDR3 regions were amplified from genomic DNA using the immunoSEQ Assay, a bias-controlled multiplex PCR. In the source study's methods: Within the assay, amplification of reference gene primers was used to estimate how many nucleated cells each sample contained. To quantify the absolute abundance of each unique TCRbeta CDR3 rearrangement, sequence reads were collapsed and filtered. For each sample, productive Simpson clonality was calculated as the square root of Simpson's diversity index over productive rearrangements. In TCRdb, the immuneACCESS table is reduced to in-frame sequences with V and J assigned. These tables do not hold every clone; where another copy was compared, an unresolved V gene accounts for under half, and the others remain unexplained. The D gene and trimming were derived from the DNA, and the V and J assignments and clone size from that table. The sample table contains approximately 250,000 clones; only one count was recorded for 83% of them. The ten biggest clones cover around 5.9% of the sample.

This chain joins TRBV12-3 or TRBV12-4 to TRBJ1-4; TRBD1 is possibly the D segment (5 matching bases). The clonotype comes from a human donor in a cohort sampled during active COVID-19. The sample consisted of peripheral blood. For the CDR3, the sequence is CASREMGGKLFF. The base sequence is TGTGCCAGCAGGGAAATGGGGGGAAAACTGTTTTTT.